What follows describes a single T cell receptor beta chain. This clone's antigen is unknown. Nothing much larger sits one base from this clone, and base qualities are not available. This sample is drawn from a study of a mutant IDH1 vaccine in newly diagnosed glioma (dated by TCRdb to the early 2020s). For the wider study: Vaccination started 4-6 weeks after radiotherapy alone, or was given together with temozolomide cycles in the groups whose treatment included chemotherapy. Of the approximately 35 treated patients, about 62% were male and about 40% were female, and the mean age was 40.4 years. Prior to enrollment, standard therapy consisting of radiotherapy alone, temozolomide alone, or radiochemotherapy with temozolomide had been administered to patients, with the combination being received by most patients. The week-35 safety follow-up was designated visit V12, and the week-47 end of study was designated visit V13. Peripheral blood samples were drawn at six visits, namely V03 (baseline), V05, V07, V10, V12 and V13. For exploratory analyses, longitudinal TCRB deep sequencing was carried out in 25 to 30 treated patients wherever samples were available.

The sample's time point label is to be understood as: week 35, safety follow-up. A 20-mer mutant IDH1 peptide at 300 micrograms in Montanide made up each vaccine dose, which was injected subcutaneously together with topical imiquimod. Across visits V03 through V10, patients got a total of eight vaccinations, given in weeks 1, 3, 5, 7, 11, 15, 19 and 23. All donors had newly diagnosed IDH1-mutant astrocytomas of WHO grade 3 or 4 that showed loss of nuclear ATRX. The samples were drawn from NOA16, a multicentre, single-arm, open-label phase I trial in Germany that tested a mutant IDH1 peptide vaccine in humans for the first time. The DNeasy Blood and Tissue Kit was used to extract genomic DNA from EDTA blood for TCRB sequencing. The library came from the immunoSEQ multiplex PCR assay. Rearranged TCR beta chain sequences were amplified using the hsTCRB Kit according to the manufacturer's protocol. Sequencing of TCRB libraries was carried out on an Illumina MiSeq. In the original analysis: The kit vendor's proprietary platform handled demultiplexing, trimming and gene mapping. Sourced from immuneACCESS, this table was stored by TCRdb with only in-frame sequences that have V and J called. A share of the clones is absent; for the studies checked, an unresolved V gene accounts for under half, and the remainder has no known explanation. The V and J calls and clone size were taken over from that table, and D and trimming were inferred from the DNA. The sample yields tens of thousands of clones; more than 80% were counted once. Around 5% of the sample belongs to the ten largest clones.

What the study reported, not specific to this receptor: Immune responses induced by the vaccine were seen in 90% to 95% of patients across multiple MHC alleles. Changes in the top peripheral T cell clonotypes picked up by TCRB sequencing did not appear to be linked to pseudoprogression. According to the authors, sample limitations meant that analyses of patient blood samples could not be reproduced. Availability determined which PBMC samples were chosen for TCRB deep sequencing.

This TCR was recovered from a man in his forties or fifties with glioma. The sample in question was PBMCs, obtained from a glioma patient whose treatment included an IDH1 peptide vaccine.

The DNA is TGCGCCAGCAGGGACTCGGAGCAGTTCTTC. Its translation reads: CASRDSEQFF. Recombination joined TRBV10-2 with TRBJ2-1; a tentative D match to TRBD2 spans 5 bases. From a lookup of the germline V gene, CDR1 and CDR2 are WSHSY and SAAADI. The CDR3 measures 10 amino acids from cysteine to phenylalanine. Only CDR3 DNA remains: 30 bases, in frame from the first base. Cut back by 6 bases and 10 bases, the V and J ends lie 7 bases apart.